These 32 T cell receptor beta chains came from one sample sequenced in a study of blood T cell repertoires in COVID-19. The method was immunoSEQ multiplex PCR; TCRdb's version includes in-frame clones alone and lacks a portion of them. In the table there are under 55,000 clones, about 85% of which are singletons. The sample was peripheral blood. The receptors here all came from a human donor in a cohort sampled during active COVID-19.

The chain is built from TRBV18 and TRBJ1-2; possibly TRBD1 for D (6 bases). Germline CDR1 and CDR2: KGHSH and LQKENI. The V end lost 2 bases, the J end lost 2 bases, and 9 bases lay between the germline ends. The CDR3 loop spans 14 amino acids. The CDR3 loop reads CASSPGTPNYGYTF. CDR3 nucleotide sequence: TGTGCCAGCTCACCAGGGACACCGAACTATGGCTACACCTTC.

J is TRBJ2-1 and V is TRBV11-2; 8 bases fit TRBD2. V shed 6 bases, J shed 4 bases, and the junction held 11 bases outside the gene matches. This CDR3 has 16 amino acids. CDR1 and CDR2 from the germline V gene are SGHAT and FQNNGV. CDR3 region: CASRPKGLAVYNEQFF. CDR3 bases: TGTGCCAGCAGGCCAAAAGGACTAGCAGTATACAATGAGCAGTTCTTC. The whole variable domain, remainder taken from reference TRBV11-2 and TRBJ2-1, is EAGVAQSPRYKIIEKRQSVAFWCNPISGHATLYWYQQILGQGPKLLIQFQNNGVVDDSQLPKDRFSAERLKGVDSTLKIQPAKLEDSAVYLCASRPKGLAVYNEQFFGPGTRLTVL.

The J gene is TRBJ1-2, the V gene TRBV10-2; 7 nucleotides align to TRBD1. J was trimmed by 12 bases and V by 6 bases; bases with no gene match: 10. The V gene's germline CDR1 is WSHSY and CDR2 SAAADI. The CDR3 is made up of 12 amino acids. CDR3: CASSVYRGLHTF. CDR3 in DNA: TGCGCCAGCAGCGTATACAGGGGATTGCACACCTTC.

A remark on this clone: The germline gene is not matched at one end of the junction; a read error may be the cause. CDR3 loop: CATSRGFTESPFF. DNA of the CDR3: TGTGCCACCAGCAGAGGATTCACAGAGAGCCCATTCTTC. The chain carries TRBV15 and TRBJ2-7; no reliable D call. CDR1 and CDR2 (germline): LNHNV, YYDKDF (reference sequence). The CDR3 consists of 13 residues.

V and J are TRBV5-1 and TRBJ1-3; D remains ambiguous. Deletions cut 4 bases from V and 0 bases from J, with 14 bases between. The CDR3 length is 16 residues. From germline, CDR1 is SGHRS and CDR2 YFSETQ. The CDR3 DNA reads TGCGCCAGCAGCCCTCTAGGCGGCAGCTCTGGAAACACCATATATTTT. Amino acids: CASSPLGGSSGNTIYF.

The chain is built from TRBV18 and TRBJ2-1; 8 positions agree with TRBD2. Germline lookup yields CDR1 KGHSH and CDR2 LQKENI. The CDR3 contains 16 residues. V gave up 0 bases and J gave up 2 bases; unmatched junction bases: 3. CDR3: CASSPPIGGAYNEQFF. The CDR3 DNA reads as TGTGCCAGCTCACCACCAATCGGGGGGGCCTACAATGAGCAGTTCTTC.

The chain links TRBV7-9 to TRBJ2-1; 11 nucleotides align to TRBD2. The CDR3 has 14 amino acids. The germline CDR1 and CDR2 sequences are SEHNR and FQNEAQ (reference sequence). The V gene end was trimmed by 4 bases and the J gene end by 6 bases; junction bases not matched to a gene: 2. The CDR3 DNA is TGTGCCAGCAGCTCTAGCGGGAGGAGCAATGAGCAGTTCTTC. This sequence encodes CASSSSGRSNEQFF. Using reference TRBV7-9 and TRBJ2-1 for the parts outside the CDR3, the full variable domain is DTGVSQNPRHKITKRGQNVTFRCDPISEHNRLYWYRQTLGQGPEFLTYFQNEAQLEKSRLLSDRFSAERPKGSFSTLEIQRTEQGDSAMYLCASSSSGRSNEQFFGPGTRLTVL.

The genes are TRBV7-3 and TRBJ2-3, with 10 positions matching TRBD2. CDR1 and CDR2 (germline): SGHTA, FQGTGA. The junction had 8 bases not matched to a gene; V was cut back by 2 bases and J by 15 bases. The CDR3 is 13 residues long. The CDR3 sequence: CASSLEGLAGAYF. CDR3 DNA sequence: TGTGCCAGCAGCTTAGAGGGGCTAGCGGGGGCATATTTT.

This chain connects TRBV14 to TRBJ1-1; a weak D match, TRBD1 (6 bases). With 2 bases removed from V and 1 base from J, the gap between germline ends came to 14 bases. Germline CDR1 reads SGHDN; CDR2 reads FVKESK. CDR3 length: 16 residues. For the CDR3, the DNA is TGTGCCAGCAGCCAACCCACAGGGAAAGGGAACACTGAAGCTTTCTTT. Translated, it gives CASSQPTGKGNTEAFF.

In this sample, this clone is medium-sized. This chain links TRBV14 with TRBJ2-1; 7 positions match TRBD1. Per the germline V gene, CDR1 is SGHDN and CDR2 is FVKESK. V lost 3 bases, J lost 1 base, and 6 bases stayed unmatched. This CDR3 comprises 16 residues. The CDR3 nucleotides are TGTGCCAGCAGCCAGGACAGGATGACTTCCTACAATGAGCAGTTCTTC. Encoded protein: CASSQDRMTSYNEQFF.

The chain employs TRBV7-8 and TRBJ1-3; D call uncertain. The CDR3 length is 14 residues. V lost 6 bases and J 4 bases, leaving 13 bases between the germline ends. CDR1 SGHVS and CDR2 FQNEAQ come from the germline V gene. DNA for the CDR3: TGTGCCAGCAGTCCCTTTTGGGAGGGAAACACCATATATTTT. Encoded protein: CASSPFWEGNTIYF.

The chain couples TRBV18 to TRBJ2-7, with TRBD2 identical over 7 bases. With V trimmed by 2 bases and J by 0 bases, 4 bases remained unmatched. CDR1 KGHSH and CDR2 LQKENI come from the germline V gene. This CDR3 has 15 residues. In nucleotides, the CDR3 is TGTGCCAGCTCACCAATGCGGGAGAGCTCCTACGAGCAGTACTTC. Residues: CASSPMRESSYEQYF.

The gene calls are TRBV30 and TRBJ2-7; 7 positions agree with TRBD1. V was clipped by 2 bases and J by 3 bases; unmatched bases: 4. The CDR3 contains 13 residues. The germline CDR1 and CDR2 sequences are GTSNPN and SVGIG (reference sequence). The CDR3 DNA is TGTGCCTGGAGTCTACAGGGGAGCTACGAGCAGTACTTC. Residues: CAWSLQGSYEQYF.

This clone was counted between two and nine times. The rearrangement uses TRBV19 and TRBJ2-2; D might be TRBD2 (6 bases). Germline values: CDR1 LNHDA, CDR2 SQIVND (reference sequence). This CDR3 has 14 amino acids. Deletions cut 7 bases from V and 4 bases from J, with 13 bases between. CDR3 in DNA: TGTGCCAGTATACGGCAGGGAGGCACCGGGGAGCTGTTTTTT. It codes for CASIRQGGTGELFF.

This sequence joins TRBV5-5 and TRBJ2-3, with TRBD2 matching 10 bases. The length of the CDR3 is 14 residues. The germline CDR1 and CDR2 sequences are SGHKS and YYEKEE (reference sequence). J was trimmed by 6 bases and V by 4 bases; bases with no gene match: 5. The CDR3 bases are TGTGCCAGCAGCGTAGCGGGGGGACAGGATACGCAGTATTTT. Its translation: CASSVAGGQDTQYF.

V is TRBV6-5 and J is TRBJ2-3, with 7 bases aligning to TRBD1. The CDR3 consists of 15 residues. The V segment lost 0 bases and the J segment 7 bases; nucleotides outside the gene matches: 7. Germline V gene sequence: CDR1 MNHEY, CDR2 SVGAGI. Here the CDR3 reads CASSYSNRGAYTQYF. CDR3 coding DNA: TGTGCCAGCAGTTACTCGAACAGGGGAGCGTATACGCAGTATTTT.

This sequence joins TRBV28 and TRBJ2-2; D remains unclear. The CDR3 sequence is 13 residues long. V lost 6 bases, J lost 0 bases, and 5 bases lay in between. The germline V gene encodes CDR1 MDHEN and CDR2 SYDVKM. CDR3 protein: CASRTPNTGELFF. The CDR3 nucleotides are TGTGCCAGCAGGACTCCGAACACCGGGGAGCTGTTTTTT.

This clone has only one observation. The chain is built from TRBV28 and TRBJ1-2; D is possibly TRBD1 (5 bases). V gave up 4 bases and J gave up 4 bases, with 7 bases separating them. Germline V gene sequence: CDR1 MDHEN, CDR2 SYDVKM. The CDR3 sequence is 12 residues long. This CDR3 reads CASSSGGYGYTF. CDR3 in DNA: TGTGCCAGCAGTTCCGGGGGCTATGGCTACACCTTC.

The rearrangement joins TRBV6-1 to TRBJ2-1; TRBD1 matches 8 bases. V lost 2 bases, J lost 14 bases, and 14 bases stayed unmatched. This CDR3 is built from 15 residues. The V gene's germline CDR1 is MNHNS and CDR2 SASEGT. As DNA, the CDR3 is TGTGCCAGCAGTGAAAGCCCCTCGGCCGGACAGGGAAAGTTCTTC. Protein sequence: CASSESPSAGQGKFF.

V and J are TRBV2 and TRBJ2-1; TRBD2 matches at 7 bases. Germline values: CDR1 SNHLY, CDR2 FYNNEI. The CDR3 totals 13 residues. V shed 8 bases and J 3 bases; nucleotides not matched to a gene: 4. CDR3 protein: CASQAGSYNEQFF. For the CDR3, the DNA is TGTGCCAGCCAAGCGGGAAGCTACAATGAGCAGTTCTTC. The whole variable domain, filled in from reference TRBV2 and TRBJ2-1, reads EPEVTQTPSHQVTQMGQEVILRCVPISNHLYFYWYRQILGQKVEFLVSFYNNEISEKSEIFDDQFSVERPDGSNFTLKIRSTKLEDSAMYFCASQAGSYNEQFFGPGTRLTVL.

The genes are TRBV3-1 (or the pseudogene TRBV3-2) and TRBJ2-1; TRBD2 is a possible D gene (5 bases). This CDR3 region has 15 residues. Trimming stripped 0 bases from V and 7 bases from J, with 13 bases between. The germline CDR1 and CDR2 sequences are LGHDT and YNNKEL (reference sequence). The CDR3 DNA follows: TGTGCCAGCAGCCAAGATGGGCAAGGAGGAAATGAGCAGTTCTTC. This codes for CASSQDGQGGNEQFF.

CDR3 residues: CASSRGGNYGYTF. DNA of the CDR3: TGTGCCAGCAGTAGGGGGGGTAACTATGGCTACACCTTC. The chain uses TRBV25-1 and TRBJ1-2, with D possibly being TRBD1 (6 bases). Trimming removed 5 bases at V and 1 base at J, with 8 bases between. The CDR3 loop spans 13 amino acids. Germline values: CDR1 MGHDK, CDR2 SYGVNS.

This chain joins TRBV6-1 and TRBJ1-2, with 9 positions matching TRBD1. CDR1 is MNHNS, CDR2 SASEGT, per germline. V lost 3 bases and J lost 4; bases outside the gene matches: 3. CDR3 length: 14 residues. In DNA form, the CDR3 reads TGTGCCAGCAGTGAGGGACAGGGAGTCTATGGCTACACCTTC. This gives the protein CASSEGQGVYGYTF.

The V call is TRBV4-3, the J call TRBJ1-2; possibly TRBD1 for D (6 bases). V lost 0 bases to trimming and J lost 7 bases, with 12 bases between them. CDR1 LGHNA and CDR2 YSLEER come from the germline V gene. The CDR3 totals 14 residues. In DNA form, the CDR3 reads TGCGCCAGCAGCCAAGATTACCCAGGGGTTGGCTACACCTTC. Amino acid sequence: CASSQDYPGVGYTF.

The chain links TRBV7-9 to TRBJ1-4; 9 bases are shared with TRBD1. The V and J ends lost 5 bases and 5 bases, in that order; junction bases with no gene match: 9. The CDR3 spans 16 residues. Germline CDR1 reads SEHNR; CDR2 reads FQNEAQ (reference sequence). CDR3 bases: TGTGCCAGCAGCCACAGGGGGCGGGACTCCAATGAAAAACTGTTTTTT. Protein product: CASSHRGRDSNEKLFF.

This clone has just a few counts. The rearrangement links TRBV25-1 to TRBJ2-1; D gene ambiguous. The CDR3 loop spans 15 amino acids. CDR1 and CDR2 (germline): MGHDK, SYGVNS. V gave up 5 bases and J gave up 0 bases, with 11 bases separating them. CDR3 DNA sequence: TGTGCCAGCAGTTCCCATAGGAGCTCCTACAATGAGCAGTTCTTC. Protein product: CASSSHRSSYNEQFF.

The V and J genes are TRBV4-1 and TRBJ1-2; D unclear. Germline CDR1 MGHRA, CDR2 YSYEKL. V shed 0 bases and J shed 3 bases, with 20 bases lying between them. The CDR3 extends over 18 amino acids. The CDR3 sequence: CASSQDTRRGFRDYGYTF. In DNA, the CDR3 is TGCGCCAGCAGCCAAGACACGAGGCGAGGTTTCCGCGACTATGGCTACACCTTC.

This chain uses TRBV18 with TRBJ2-3, with 9 bases fitting TRBD2. With V trimmed by 1 base and J by 4 bases, 6 bases remained unmatched. The germline CDR1 and CDR2 sequences are KGHSH and LQKENI. There are 16 residues in the CDR3. CDR3 protein: CASSPLRGGPPDTQYF. In DNA form, the CDR3 reads TGTGCCAGCTCACCACTGCGGGGGGGCCCCCCAGATACGCAGTATTTT.

The chain couples TRBV2 to TRBJ1-5; the D is unclear. The CDR3 extends over 15 amino acids. Trimming cost V 4 bases and J 0 bases, with 10 bases left between them. The germline CDR1 and CDR2 sequences are SNHLY and FYNNEI. DNA of the CDR3: TGTGCCAGCAGTGTCGAGGGCATTAGCAATCAGCCCCAGCATTTT. This translates into CASSVEGISNQPQHF.

V usage is TRBV24-1 and J usage is TRBJ2-2; D unresolved. Germline CDR1 is KGHDR and CDR2 is SFDVKD. The length of the CDR3 is 16 residues. Trimming shortened V by 3 bases and J by 2 bases, and 12 bases separated the two germline ends. The CDR3 DNA reads as TGTGCCACCAGTGATCGTCGCACTTCTAACACCGGGGAGCTGTTTTTT. Its translation: CATSDRRTSNTGELFF.

This chain joins TRBV5-5 and TRBJ1-3; D is uncertain. Germline CDR1 reads SGHKS; CDR2 reads YYEKEE (reference sequence). The CDR3 sequence is 15 residues long. The ends were cut back, 2 bases at V and 4 bases at J, with 13 bases in the middle. In DNA form, the CDR3 reads TGTGCCAGCAGCTTTAGCTTCTCTACGGGAAACACCATATATTTT. Translating gives CASSFSFSTGNTIYF.

The chain has TRBV5-1 and TRBJ1-4; D is perhaps TRBD1 (6 bases). The CDR3 length is 15 residues. V was pared by 4 bases and J by 8 bases, with 18 bases between. Germline V CDR1 and CDR2: SGHRS, YFSETQ. CDR3 loop: CASSPDRAIGEKLFF. As DNA, the CDR3 is TGCGCCAGCAGCCCGGACAGAGCGATCGGGGAAAAACTGTTTTTT.